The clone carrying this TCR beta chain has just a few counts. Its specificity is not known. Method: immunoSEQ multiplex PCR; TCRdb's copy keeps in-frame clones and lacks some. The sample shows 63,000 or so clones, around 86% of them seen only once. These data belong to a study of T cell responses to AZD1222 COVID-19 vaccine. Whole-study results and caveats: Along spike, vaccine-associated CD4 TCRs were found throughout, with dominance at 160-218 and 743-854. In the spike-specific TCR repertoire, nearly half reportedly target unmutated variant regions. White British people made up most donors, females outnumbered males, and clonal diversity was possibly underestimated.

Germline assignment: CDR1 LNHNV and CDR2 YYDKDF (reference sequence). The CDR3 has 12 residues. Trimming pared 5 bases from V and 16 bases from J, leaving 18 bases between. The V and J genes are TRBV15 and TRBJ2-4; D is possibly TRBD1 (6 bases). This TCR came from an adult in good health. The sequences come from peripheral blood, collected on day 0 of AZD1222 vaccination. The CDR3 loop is CATSFHRDALYF. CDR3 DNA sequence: TGTGCCACCAGCTTTCACAGGGACGCATTATACTTC. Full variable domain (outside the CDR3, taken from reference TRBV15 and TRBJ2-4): DAMVIQNPRYQVTQFGKPVTLSCSQTLNHNVMYWYQQKSSQAPKLLFHYYDKDFNNEADTPDNFQSRRPNTSFCFLDIRSPGLGDTAMYLCATSFHRDALYFGAGTRLSVL.